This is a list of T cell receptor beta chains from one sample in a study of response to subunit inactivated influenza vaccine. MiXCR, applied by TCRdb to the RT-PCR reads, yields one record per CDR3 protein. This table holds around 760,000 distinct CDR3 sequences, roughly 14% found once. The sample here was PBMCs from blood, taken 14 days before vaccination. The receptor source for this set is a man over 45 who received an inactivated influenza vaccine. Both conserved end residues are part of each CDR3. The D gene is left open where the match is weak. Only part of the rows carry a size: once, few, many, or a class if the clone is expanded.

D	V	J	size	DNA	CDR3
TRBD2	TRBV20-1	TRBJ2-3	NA	TGCACCTGCAGTGGGACTAGCGGGAGGGCCAGAGATACGCAGTATTTT	CTCSGTSGRARDTQYF
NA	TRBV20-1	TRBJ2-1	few	TGCAGTGCTAGAGTTGGCAGAGGCCTTGAGCAGTTCTTC	CSARVGRGLEQFF
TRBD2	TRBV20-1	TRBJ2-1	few	TGCAGTGCTAGTCCCTGGTCTAGCGGGAACTACAATGAGCAGTTCTTC	CSASPWSSGNYNEQFF
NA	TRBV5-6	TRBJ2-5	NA	TGTGCCAGCACCATAAGCGGCAGTGAGACCCAGTACTTC	CASTISGSETQYF
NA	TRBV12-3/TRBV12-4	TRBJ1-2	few	TGTGCCAGCAGTTTAGTAACGGAAATCTATGGCTACACCTTC	CASSLVTEIYGYTF
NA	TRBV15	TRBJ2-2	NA	TGTGCCACCAGCAGCGGGCACGTCAATACCGGGGAGCTGTTTTTT	CATSSGHVNTGELFF
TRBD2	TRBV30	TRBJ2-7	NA	TGTGCCTGGACCGGGACTAGCGGCTCCTACGAGCAGTACTTC	CAWTGTSGSYEQYF
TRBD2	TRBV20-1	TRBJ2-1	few	TGCAGTGCTGGAGCGGGAAACCTAGGGTTCCATGAGCAGTTCTTC	CSAGAGNLGFHEQFF
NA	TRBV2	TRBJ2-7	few	TGTGCCAGCAAGGACCGGTCCTACGAGCAGTACTTC	CASKDRSYEQYF
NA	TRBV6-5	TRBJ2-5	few	TGTGCCAGCAGTTCCATTACGTCGGGAGAGACCCAGTACTTC	CASSSITSGETQYF
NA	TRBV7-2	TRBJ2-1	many	TGTGCCAGCAGGTCCCCCCTAGTTCCCTACCCCAATGAGCAGTTCTTC	CASRSPLVPYPNEQFF
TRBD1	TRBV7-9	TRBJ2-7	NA	TGTGCCAGCAGCTTTCGACAGGGGAGTACCTACGAGCAGTACTTC	CASSFRQGSTYEQYF
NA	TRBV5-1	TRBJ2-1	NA	TGCGCCAGCAGCTTGAGCGGAGGGAGGTCCTACAATGAGCAGTTCTTC	CASSLSGGRSYNEQFF
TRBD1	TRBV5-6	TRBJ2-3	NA	TGTGCCAGCAGCTTGGTGACAGGGCGGACAGATACGCAGTATTTT	CASSLVTGRTDTQYF
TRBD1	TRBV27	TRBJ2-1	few	TGTGCCAGCAGTTTAAGCACAGGGGGCCACAATGAGCAGTTCTTC	CASSLSTGGHNEQFF
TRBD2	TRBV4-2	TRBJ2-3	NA	TGTGCCAGCAGTCCGGGAGAGACGCTGCGGGAGACAGATACGCAGTATTTT	CASSPGETLRETDTQYF
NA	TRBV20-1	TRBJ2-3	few	TGCAGTGCTAGAGAGGACGAGCTGCTCAGCACAGATACGCAGTATTTT	CSAREDELLSTDTQYF
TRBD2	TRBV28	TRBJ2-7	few	TGTGCCAGCAGTTTCGGACTAGCGGCGAACTACGAGCAGTACTTC	CASSFGLAANYEQYF
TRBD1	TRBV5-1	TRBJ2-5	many	TGCGCCAGCAGCTTGGGACAGGGTCGGGAGACCCAGTACTTC	CASSLGQGRETQYF
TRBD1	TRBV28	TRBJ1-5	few	TGTGCCAGCACCGGGGACAGGGAAAGGGAACATCAGCCCCAGCATTTT	CASTGDREREHQPQHF
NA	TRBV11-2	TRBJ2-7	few	TGTGCCAGCAGCTTATTTATGGCGAGGGAGCAGTACTTC	CASSLFMAREQYF
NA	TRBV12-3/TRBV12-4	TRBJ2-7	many	TGTGCCAGCAGTACCGCCGGGACCCGCTCCGAGCAGTACTTC	CASSTAGTRSEQYF
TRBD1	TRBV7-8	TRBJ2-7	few	TGTGCCAGCAGCCTTAAGGTACGGGACAGAGTGTACGAGCAGTACTTC	CASSLKVRDRVYEQYF
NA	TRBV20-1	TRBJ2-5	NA	TGCAGTGCGTCGACAGGACTAAGCGAGACCCAGTACTTC	CSASTGLSETQYF
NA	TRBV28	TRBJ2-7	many	TGTGCCAGCAGCCCTAGGGGCGTCTACGAGCAGTACTTC	CASSPRGVYEQYF
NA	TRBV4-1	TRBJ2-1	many	TGCGCCAGCAGCCAACTACACGGGGCGAGGGGGAATGAGCAGTTCTTC	CASSQLHGARGNEQFF
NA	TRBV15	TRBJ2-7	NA	TGTGCCACCAGTGGCGGGTACTCCTACGAGCAGTACTTC	CATSGGYSYEQYF
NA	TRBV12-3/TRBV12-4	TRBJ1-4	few	TGTGCCAGCAGTTTCTCAGAAGTTAATGAAAAACTGTTTTTT	CASSFSEVNEKLFF
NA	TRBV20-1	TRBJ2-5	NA	TGCAGTGCTAGATCGCCCGGGACTCCAAAATGGGAGACCCAGTACTTC	CSARSPGTPKWETQYF
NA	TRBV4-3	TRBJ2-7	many	TGCGCCAGCAGCCAAGAAGAAGGGGGGAACTACGAGCAGTACTTC	CASSQEEGGNYEQYF
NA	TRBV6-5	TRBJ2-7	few	TGTGCCAGCAGTTACAGCCAGGACTCCTACGAGCAGTACTTC	CASSYSQDSYEQYF
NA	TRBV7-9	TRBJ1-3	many	TGTGCCAGCAGCGAACGCCTTCGGTCGTATGGAAACACCATATATTTT	CASSERLRSYGNTIYF
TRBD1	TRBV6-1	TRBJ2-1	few	TGTGCCAGCAGTCGACAGGGGATCAACAATGAGCAGTTCTTC	CASSRQGINNEQFF
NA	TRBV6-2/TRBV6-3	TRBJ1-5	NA	TGTGCCAGCAAGGACCTTCGCAATCAGCCCCAGCATTTT	CASKDLRNQPQHF
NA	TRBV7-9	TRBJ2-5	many	TGTGCCAGCAGTTTGGGGCAGGGGCTGGAGACCCAGTACTTC	CASSLGQGLETQYF
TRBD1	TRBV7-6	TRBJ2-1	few	TGTGCCAGCAGCTGGGTCCGGGACAGGGTAATCGATGAGCAGTTCTTC	CASSWVRDRVIDEQFF
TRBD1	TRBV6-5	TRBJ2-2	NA	TGTGCCAGCATTAAACAGGGGGGAAGCACCGGGGAGCTGTTTTTT	CASIKQGGSTGELFF
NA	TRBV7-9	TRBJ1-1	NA	TGTGCCAGCAGCTTAGCGGGCAGGGGCGGCACTGAAGCTTTCTTT	CASSLAGRGGTEAFF
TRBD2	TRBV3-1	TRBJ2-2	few	TGTGCCAGCAGCCAAGGTTACCCCCCCGTAGTGGTAGCGGGAGTGAACACCGGGGAGCTGTTTTTT	CASSQGYPPVVVAGVNTGELFF
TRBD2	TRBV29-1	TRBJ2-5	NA	TGCAGCGTTGAAGGCGGGGGACTCACCCGCCAAGAGACCCAGTACTTC	CSVEGGGLTRQETQYF
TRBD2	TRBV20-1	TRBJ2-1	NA	TGCAGTGCTAAAACCGGGACTAGCGGGGGGAGGAAGTTCTTC	CSAKTGTSGGRKFF
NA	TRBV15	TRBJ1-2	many	TGTGCCACCAGCAGGGACCTGACCGAAGGCTACACCTTC	CATSRDLTEGYTF
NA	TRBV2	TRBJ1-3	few	TGTGCCAGCAGTCTGTCAAGGAATGGAAACACCATATATTTT	CASSLSRNGNTIYF
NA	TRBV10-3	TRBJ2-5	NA	TGTGCCATCAGTGAGCGTAAAGAGACCCAGTACTTC	CAISERKETQYF
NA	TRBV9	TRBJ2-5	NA	TGTGCCAGCAGCGCCCCGGGCGAGGCGCAAGAGACCCAGTACTTC	CASSAPGEAQETQYF
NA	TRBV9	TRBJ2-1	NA	TGTGCCAGCAGCGTAGAAGGCAGTTGGATCTACAATGAGCAGTTCTTC	CASSVEGSWIYNEQFF
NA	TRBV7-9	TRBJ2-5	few	TGTGCCAGCAGCGGAAGAGTAGCAGGGTCGGAAGAGACCCAGTACTTC	CASSGRVAGSEETQYF